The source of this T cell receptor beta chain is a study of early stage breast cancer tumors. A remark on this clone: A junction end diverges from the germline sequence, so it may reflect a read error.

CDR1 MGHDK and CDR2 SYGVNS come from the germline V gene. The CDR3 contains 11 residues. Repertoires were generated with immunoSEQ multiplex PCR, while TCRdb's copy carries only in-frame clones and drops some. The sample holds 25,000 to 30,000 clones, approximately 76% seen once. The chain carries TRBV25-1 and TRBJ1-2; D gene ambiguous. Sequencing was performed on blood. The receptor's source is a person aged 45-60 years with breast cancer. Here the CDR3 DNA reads TGTGCCAGCAGTGTCTTGAGTGATGGAGCCTTC. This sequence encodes CASSVLSDGAF.